This TCR beta chain originates from a study of T cell repertoires in cytomegalovirus infection. Across the study: Public TCR beta signature analysis indicated the presence of both CMV infection and matching HLA type.

TCRdb processed the reads anew with MiXCR; each CDR3 protein has one entry. This sample carries approximately 500,000 distinct CDR3 sequences, 16% of them seen once, and the ten largest clones take 24%. This clonotype was seen only a few times. Germline lookup yields CDR1 SQVTM and CDR2 ANQGSEA. V lost 7 bases to trimming and J lost 3 bases, with 16 bases between them. The CDR3 contains 13 residues. The origin of this receptor is a human donor in good health (CMV status not recorded). Some clones in this sample may be carry-over from other donors' samples. V usage is TRBV29-1 and J usage is TRBJ2-7, with D perhaps TRBD1 (6 bases). The sequenced sample consisted of CD8+ T cells from PBMCs. The CDR3 loop is CSDGQPQLYEQYF. The CDR3 bases are TGCAGCGACGGACAGCCTCAACTCTACGAGCAGTACTTC.